This passage covers 29 T cell receptor beta chains from one sample sequenced in a study of T cells in localized non-small cell lung cancer. Clones were read by immunoSEQ multiplex PCR, and TCRdb kept only the in-frame ones, dropping some. Counted here are approximately 89,000 clones, 60% to 85% occurring once; the ten biggest clones make up 15% to 20%. The input for sequencing was PBMCs, taken before any cancer treatment. The receptors were gathered from a man between 40 and 70 years old with stage II squamous cell lung carcinoma.

The rearrangement uses TRBV2 and TRBJ2-1; tentative D call: TRBD1 (6 bases). This CDR3 is built from 13 residues. Germline CDR1 is SNHLY and CDR2 is FYNNEI. The ends were cut back, 7 bases at V and 7 bases at J, with 14 bases in the middle. The CDR3 bases are TGTGCCAGCAACATGGGACACGAAAATGAGCAGTTCTTC. This translates into CASNMGHENEQFF.

J is TRBJ2-7 and V is TRBV13; D is unresolved. This CDR3 has 13 residues. Trimming took 5 bases from V and 4 from J, leaving 12 bases between them. The germline V gene encodes CDR1 PRHDT and CDR2 FYEKMQ (reference sequence). The DNA of the CDR3 is TGTGCCAGCAGCCCGACCTCCAGGTACGAGCAGTACTTC. Translating gives CASSPTSRYEQYF.

This clone was recorded only once. The chain combines TRBV11-3 with TRBJ2-5; D is perhaps TRBD1 (5 bases). V lost 1 base to trimming and J lost 1 base, with 13 bases between them. This CDR3 comprises 16 residues. The germline V gene has CDR1 SGHNT and CDR2 YENEEA. The CDR3 spells CASSLGTHRLQETQYF. In DNA form, the CDR3 reads TGTGCCAGCAGCTTAGGGACACATAGACTCCAAGAGACCCAGTACTTC.

The genes are TRBV28 and TRBJ1-1; weak D call: TRBD1 (6 bases). The CDR3 spans 14 residues. CDR1 MDHEN and CDR2 SYDVKM come from the germline V gene. Trimming stripped 2 bases from V and 6 bases from J, with 13 bases between. CDR3 in DNA: TGTGCCAGCAGTTTACGGGGGGCGCGTCCTGAAGCTTTCTTT. Encoded protein: CASSLRGARPEAFF. The variable domain in full, completed from reference TRBV28 and TRBJ1-1, reads DVKVTQSSRYLVKRTGEKVFLECVQDMDHENMFWYRQDPGLGLRLIYFSYDVKMKEKGDIPEGYSVSREKKERFSLILESASTNQTSMYLCASSLRGARPEAFFGQGTRLTVV.

This chain uses TRBV5-1 with TRBJ2-3, with 8 bases lining up with TRBD1. The CDR3 sequence is 15 residues long. Losses at the gene ends were 0 bases for V and 3 bases for J; bases not matched to a gene: 3. Looked up from germline, CDR1 is SGHRS and CDR2 is YFSETQ. As DNA, the CDR3 is TGCGCCAGCAGCTTGGCGACAGGGGTAACAGATACGCAGTATTTT. Translating gives CASSLATGVTDTQYF. The full variable domain, in which reference TRBV5-1 and TRBJ2-3 provide the parts outside the CDR3, is KAGVTQTPRYLIKTRGQQVTLSCSPISGHRSVSWYQQTPGQGLQFLFEYFSETQRNKGNFPGRFSGRQFSNSRSEMNVSTLELGDSALYLCASSLATGVTDTQYFGPGTRLTVL.

The count of this clone is one. The rearrangement joins TRBV7-3 to TRBJ2-5, with D hard to call. Trimming left V 4 bases short and J 5 bases short, with 14 bases between. Germline CDR1 and CDR2: SGHTA and FQGTGA. There are 14 residues in the CDR3. Here the CDR3 DNA reads TGTGCCAGCAGCTCGGCCGGGCGGTCGGAGACCCAGTACTTC. Translated: CASSSAGRSETQYF. Looking up the rest from reference TRBV7-3 and TRBJ2-5 gives the full variable domain: GAGVSQTPSNKVTEKGKYVELRCDPISGHTALYWYRQSLGQGPEFLIYFQGTGAADDSGLPNDRFFAVRPEGSVSTLKIQRTERGDSAVYLCASSSAGRSETQYFGPGTRLLVL.

This rearrangement joins TRBV5-1 to TRBJ1-5, with 8 bases lining up with TRBD1. The CDR3 is made up of 15 amino acids. J lost 3 bases, V lost 0 bases, and 2 bases had no gene match. The germline CDR1 and CDR2 sequences are SGHRS and YFSETQ. CDR3 protein: CASSLGTGYNQPQHF. CDR3 nucleotide sequence: TGCGCCAGCAGCTTGGGGACAGGGTACAATCAGCCCCAGCATTTT.

The chain couples TRBV15 to TRBJ1-1; D possibly corresponds to TRBD1 (6 bases). This CDR3 spans 14 amino acids. Germline V gene lookup returns CDR1 LNHNV and CDR2 YYDKDF (reference sequence). Trimming took off 2 bases at V and 6 bases at J, with 13 bases between the two ends. In DNA form, the CDR3 reads TGTGCCACCAGCAGACGGGACAAAGTCTCTGAAGCTTTCTTT. Translated: CATSRRDKVSEAFF.

As DNA, the CDR3 is TGTGCCAGCACCCTAGCGGGAGTACGGGAGACCCAGTACTTC. Translated, it gives CASTLAGVRETQYF. V usage is TRBV2 and J usage is TRBJ2-5, with 10 bases that match TRBD2. Germline CDR1 reads SNHLY; CDR2 reads FYNNEI. J gave up 5 bases and V 7 bases, and 7 bases lay outside the gene matches. The CDR3 has 14 amino acids.

This clone was seen only a few times. This chain joins TRBV28 and TRBJ2-7; TRBD1 is a possible D gene (6 bases). The CDR3 contains 14 residues. Trimming stripped 5 bases from V and 11 bases from J, with 22 bases between. Germline V gene lookup returns CDR1 MDHEN and CDR2 SYDVKM. The CDR3 here is CASSPPGHTLEKYF. Written as DNA, the CDR3 is TGTGCCAGCAGTCCCCCGGGACACACTTTAGAGAAGTACTTC.

V gene TRBV18 combines with J gene TRBJ2-1, with 16 bases fitting TRBD2. This CDR3 has 16 amino acids. Germline V gene data show CDR1 as KGHSH and CDR2 as LQKENI. J lost 7 bases, V lost 0 bases, and 0 bases had no gene match. CDR3 residues: CASSPPGLAGGNEQFF. The DNA of the CDR3 is TGTGCCAGCTCACCACCGGGACTAGCGGGGGGGAATGAGCAGTTCTTC.

The V and J genes are TRBV9 and TRBJ2-3; D is ambiguous. V was trimmed by 2 bases and J by 3 bases, leaving 13 bases between them. Germline CDR1 SGDLS, CDR2 YYNGEE. The CDR3 length is 15 residues. The CDR3 reads CASSVQGGRTDTQYF. In nucleotides, the CDR3 is TGTGCCAGCAGCGTTCAAGGCGGCAGGACAGATACGCAGTATTTT.

The J gene is TRBJ2-2, the V gene TRBV6-6; D uncertain. The CDR3 contains 15 residues. The V end lost 2 bases, the J end lost 0 bases, and 7 bases lay between the germline ends. Germline values: CDR1 MNHNY, CDR2 SVGAGI (reference sequence). CDR3 nucleotide sequence: TGTGCCAGCAGTTACCTCCAGGCGAACACCGGGGAGCTGTTTTTT. Translation: CASSYLQANTGELFF.

The J gene is TRBJ2-3, the V gene TRBV10-3; possible D gene TRBD2, 5 bases. With 10 bases removed from V and 3 bases from J, the gap between germline ends came to 17 bases. From germline, CDR1 is ENHRY and CDR2 SYGVKD. The CDR3 has 14 amino acids. This CDR3 reads CATRGPSATDTQYF. The DNA of the CDR3 is TGTGCCACCCGAGGGCCCTCCGCGACAGATACGCAGTATTTT.

The chain employs TRBV15 and TRBJ2-2; a weak D match, TRBD1 (5 bases). The CDR3 runs to 15 residues. Germline V lookup: CDR1 LNHNV, CDR2 YYDKDF (reference sequence). V was clipped by 6 bases and J by 4 bases, with 15 bases between them. The DNA for the CDR3 is TGTGCCACCAGTAGGGGTTTATCGGGCACCGGGGAGCTGTTTTTT. It translates to CATSRGLSGTGELFF.

J is TRBJ1-2 and V is TRBV15, with D unclear. Germline assignment: CDR1 LNHNV and CDR2 YYDKDF (reference sequence). The CDR3 has 13 residues. Trimming cost V 0 bases and J 2 bases, with 4 bases left between them. The DNA for the CDR3 is TGTGCCACCAGCAGAGAACTAAACTATGGCTACACCTTC. Encoded protein: CATSRELNYGYTF.

The chain couples TRBV7-2 to TRBJ1-5; 9 bases match TRBD1. This CDR3 spans 16 amino acids. With 7 bases clipped from V and 6 bases from J, the junction kept 13 bases outside the gene matches. Germline V gives CDR1 SGHTA, CDR2 FQGNSA. The CDR3 nucleotides read TGTGCCAGCACCCCGGGGGGGGGACAGGGAGGTCAGCCCCAGCATTTT. This codes for CASTPGGGQGGQPQHF.

The sample holds one count of this clone. The V call is TRBV4-1, the J call TRBJ2-5; D is uncertain. From germline, CDR1 is MGHRA and CDR2 YSYEKL. Trimming pared 3 bases from V and 5 bases from J, leaving 7 bases between. CDR3 length: 12 residues. In DNA form, the CDR3 reads TGCGCCAGCAGCCACTACGGGGAGACCCAGTACTTC. It is translated as CASSHYGETQYF.

The chain combines TRBV5-6 with TRBJ1-1, with D perhaps TRBD1 (6 bases). CDR1 and CDR2 (germline): SGHDT, YYEEEE. The CDR3 runs to 14 residues. The V end was cut by 2 bases, the J end by 4 bases, with 12 bases between. The CDR3 is CASSLGSGATEAFF. CDR3 nucleotide sequence: TGTGCCAGCAGCTTAGGTTCAGGGGCCACTGAAGCTTTCTTT.

This clone showed up just once. V gene TRBV21-1 combines with J gene TRBJ2-5. TRBV21-1 is tagged as a pseudogene. The CDR3 runs 16 residues. The CDR3 sequence is CASSSPDGDFQETQYF. The DNA of the CDR3 is TGTGCCAGCAGCAGCCCGGACGGAGACTTCCAAGAGACCCAGTACTTC.

The rearrangement joins TRBV7-2 to TRBJ1-3; D is uncertain. The CDR3 is made up of 12 amino acids. V dropped 3 bases and J dropped 3 bases, with 3 bases sitting between them. The germline gives CDR1 SGHTA, CDR2 FQGNSA. CDR3 coding DNA: TGTGCCAGCAGCTTCAGTGGAAACACCATATATTTT. As protein: CASSFSGNTIYF.

This chain joins TRBV11-3 and TRBJ2-7; 8 bases are a match to TRBD2. The CDR3 totals 15 residues. The ends lost 1 base at V and 3 bases at J; junction bases unmatched: 5. The germline gives CDR1 SGHNT, CDR2 YENEEA. Written as DNA, the CDR3 is TGTGCCAGCAGCTTAGTTAGCGGGAAAAACTACGAGCAGTACTTC. The encoded protein is CASSLVSGKNYEQYF. The full variable domain, with the rest looked up from reference TRBV11-3 and TRBJ2-7, is EAGVVQSPRYKIIEKKQPVAFWCNPISGHNTLYWYLQNLGQGPELLIRYENEEAVDDSQLPKDRFSAERLKGVDSTLKIQPAELGDSAVYLCASSLVSGKNYEQYFGPGTRLTVT.

The chain has TRBV27 and TRBJ2-5, with 7 bases fitting TRBD1. CDR3 length equals 18 residues. Per germline, CDR1 MNHEY and CDR2 SMNVEV (reference sequence). After removal of 5 bases from V and 4 bases from J, the junction contained 19 bases not matched to a gene. The DNA of the CDR3 is TGTGCCAGCAGTCCGTCCGACAGGGCAAGGGATGGTAGAGAGACCCAGTACTTC. This gives the protein CASSPSDRARDGRETQYF.

CDR3 nucleotide sequence: TGTGCCACCAGCAGAGATAAAGGCTACGAGCAGTACTTC. It translates to CATSRDKGYEQYF. The rearrangement links TRBV15 to TRBJ2-7; D uncertain. The CDR3 runs 13 residues. Trimming left V 0 bases short and J 3 bases short, with 6 bases between. Germline values: CDR1 LNHNV, CDR2 YYDKDF (reference sequence).

The genes are TRBV6-1 and TRBJ1-3; D gene ambiguous. This CDR3 has 13 amino acids. V gave up 1 base and J gave up 8 bases, with 9 bases separating them. Germline V gives CDR1 MNHNS, CDR2 SASEGT. DNA for the CDR3: TGTGCCAGCAGTGAAGGGACTTGGTACACCATATATTTT. This codes for CASSEGTWYTIYF.

This clone came up once. The J gene is TRBJ2-2, the V gene TRBV4-3, with D perhaps being TRBD1 or TRBD2 (7 bases each). CDR1 is LGHNA, CDR2 YSLEER, per germline. This CDR3 spans 17 amino acids. The germline V and J ends were trimmed by 1 base and 6 bases, with 18 bases remaining between them. The chain's CDR3 is CASSQAAMPGGAGELFF. CDR3 DNA sequence: TGCGCCAGCAGCCAAGCGGCCATGCCAGGGGGGGCCGGGGAGCTGTTTTTT.

V usage is TRBV19 and J usage is TRBJ2-7, with D possibly being TRBD1 (7 bases). Germline V lookup: CDR1 LNHDA, CDR2 SQIVND (reference sequence). V was trimmed by 4 bases and J by 10 bases, leaving 20 bases between them. The CDR3 totals 14 residues. The CDR3 loop reads CASSTNLGRGAQYF. DNA for the CDR3: TGTGCCAGTAGTACCAATCTGGGCAGGGGGGCACAGTACTTC. The entire variable domain, with the rest obtained from reference TRBV19 and TRBJ2-7, is as follows: DGGITQSPKYLFRKEGQNVTLSCEQNLNHDAMYWYRQDPGQGLRLIYYSQIVNDFQKGDIAEGYSVSREKKESFPLTVTSAQKNPTAFYLCASSTNLGRGAQYFGPGTRLTVT.

The chain employs TRBV6-5 and TRBJ1-2; D is unresolved. V was clipped by 0 bases and J by 10 bases, with 15 bases between them. Germline values: CDR1 MNHEY, CDR2 SVGAGI. This CDR3 region has 14 residues. CDR3 nucleotide sequence: TGTGCCAGCAGTTACTCTATTTATCGCGGAGTCTACACCTTC. Amino acids: CASSYSIYRGVYTF.

The V gene is TRBV5-1, the J gene TRBJ1-4; 9 bases fit TRBD1. The germline V gene encodes CDR1 SGHRS and CDR2 YFSETQ. Trimming cost V 2 bases and J 6 bases; bases outside gene matches: 8. The CDR3 has 16 residues. DNA of the CDR3: TGCGCCAGCAGCTTAACAGGGGGCGGCGGATATGAAAAACTGTTTTTT. Its translation: CASSLTGGGGYEKLFF. Filled out from reference TRBV5-1 and TRBJ1-4, the complete variable domain reads KAGVTQTPRYLIKTRGQQVTLSCSPISGHRSVSWYQQTPGQGLQFLFEYFSETQRNKGNFPGRFSGRQFSNSRSEMNVSTLELGDSALYLCASSLTGGGGYEKLFFGSGTQLSVL.